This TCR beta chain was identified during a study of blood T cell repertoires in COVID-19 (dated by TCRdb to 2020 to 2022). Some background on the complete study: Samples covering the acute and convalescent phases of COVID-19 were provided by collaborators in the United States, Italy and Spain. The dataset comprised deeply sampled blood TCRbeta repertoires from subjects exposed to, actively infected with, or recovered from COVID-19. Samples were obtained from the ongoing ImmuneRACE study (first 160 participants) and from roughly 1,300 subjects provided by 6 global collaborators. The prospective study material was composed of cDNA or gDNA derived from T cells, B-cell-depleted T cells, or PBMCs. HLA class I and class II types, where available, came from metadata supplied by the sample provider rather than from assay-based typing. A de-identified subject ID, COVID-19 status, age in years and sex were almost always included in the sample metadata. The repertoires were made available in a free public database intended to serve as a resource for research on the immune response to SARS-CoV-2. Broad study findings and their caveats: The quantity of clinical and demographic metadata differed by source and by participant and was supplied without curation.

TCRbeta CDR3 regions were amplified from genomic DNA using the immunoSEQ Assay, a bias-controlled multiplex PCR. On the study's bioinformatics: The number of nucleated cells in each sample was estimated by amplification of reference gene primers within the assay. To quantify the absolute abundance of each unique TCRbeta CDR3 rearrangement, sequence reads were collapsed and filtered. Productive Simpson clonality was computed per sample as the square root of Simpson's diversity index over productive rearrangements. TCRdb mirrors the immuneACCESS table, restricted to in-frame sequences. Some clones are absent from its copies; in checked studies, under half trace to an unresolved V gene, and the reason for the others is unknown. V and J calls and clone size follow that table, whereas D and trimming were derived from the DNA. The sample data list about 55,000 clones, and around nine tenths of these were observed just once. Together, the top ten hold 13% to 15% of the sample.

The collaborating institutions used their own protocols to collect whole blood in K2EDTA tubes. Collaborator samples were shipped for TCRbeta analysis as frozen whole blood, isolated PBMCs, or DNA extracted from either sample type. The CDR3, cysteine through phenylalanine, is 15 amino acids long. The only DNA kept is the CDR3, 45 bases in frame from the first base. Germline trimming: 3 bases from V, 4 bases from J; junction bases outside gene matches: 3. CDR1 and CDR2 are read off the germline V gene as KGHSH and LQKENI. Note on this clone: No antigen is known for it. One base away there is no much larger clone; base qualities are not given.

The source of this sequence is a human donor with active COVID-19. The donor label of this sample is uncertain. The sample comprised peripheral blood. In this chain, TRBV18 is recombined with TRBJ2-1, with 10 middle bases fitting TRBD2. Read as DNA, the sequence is TGTGCCAGCTCACCGGGACTAGCGAAGTACAATGAGCAGTTCTTC. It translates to CASSPGLAKYNEQFF.